This T cell receptor (beta chain) derives from a study of beta chain features in type 1 diabetes. Study results and caveats: HLA effects on TCRB rearrangement stayed unresolved here.

Reverse transcription of all isolated RNA meant that expressed TCRB transcripts were sequenced. Repertoires were generated with immunoSEQ multiplex PCR, while TCRdb's copy carries only in-frame clones and drops some. The data hold around 300,000 clones, with 8% observed a single time. A remark on this clone: The antigen is not known.

The germline CDR1 and CDR2 sequences are SGHNT and YYREEE (reference sequence). The CDR3 extends over 13 amino acids. Trimming shortened V by 5 bases and J by 0 bases, and 8 bases separated the two germline ends. Input material: central memory CD4+ T cells from blood. The V call is TRBV5-4, the J call TRBJ1-2, with TRBD1 as a possible D gene (5 bases). This clonotype was sampled from a woman in her late teens or twenties in good health. CDR3 coding DNA: TGTGCCAGCAGGGGGCGGACTAACTATGGCTACACCTTC. Amino acids: CASRGRTNYGYTF.